These 12 T cell receptor beta chains share one sample of origin, sequenced in a study of metastatic and nonmetastatic thyroid tumors. Prior to thyroid surgery, none of the patients had received any treatment. TCRdb re-called clones from the PCR reads using MiXCR. The sample lists roughly 55,000 clones, around 15% occurring once. The material sequenced was blood. These receptors were collected from a male donor with papillary thyroid cancer or a benign thyroid nodule (not recorded which). Some clones in this sample may be carry-over from other donors' samples.

This clone has more than one count but fewer than ten. The sample has other DNA sequences that encode this CDR3 too. This sequence joins TRBV9 and TRBJ2-3, with 8 nucleotides matching TRBD2. The CDR3 covers 16 residues. With 0 bases clipped from V and 2 bases from J, the junction kept 5 bases outside the gene matches. The V gene's germline CDR1 is SGDLS and CDR2 YYNGEE. Here the CDR3 DNA reads TGTGCCAGCAGCGTAGTTGCGGGGGGTCCCACAGATACGCAGTATTTT. Translated: CASSVVAGGPTDTQYF.

Details on this clone: Compared with germline, one end of the junction differs, possibly owing to a read error. This chain connects TRBV28 to TRBJ2-2; 8 bases map to TRBD2. The CDR3 contains 17 residues. Germline CDR1 reads MDHEN; CDR2 reads SYDVKM. Written as DNA, the CDR3 is TGTGACAGCAGTTCTACCGGGAGGGGGGACTTCACCGGGGAGCTGTTTTTT. It codes for CDSSSTGRGDFTGELFF.

As regards this clone: Germline and junction disagree at one end, which may indicate a read error. The genes are TRBV11-2 and TRBJ1-1, with 7 bases that match TRBD1. Germline loops: CDR1 SGHAT, CDR2 FQNNGV. CDR3 length: 15 amino acids. The chain's CDR3 is CASSLGTGRVTDAFF. In nucleotides, the CDR3 is TGTGCCAGCAGCTTAGGGACAGGCCGCGTCACTGATGCTTTCTTT.

This clone was recorded a few times. A clone one base away is much larger, so this may be a read error. The chain employs TRBV7-6 and TRBJ2-6, with D uncertain. The CDR3 loop spans 18 amino acids. CDR1 and CDR2 from the germline V gene are SGHVS and FNYEAQ. V was trimmed by 3 bases and J by 0 bases, leaving 15 bases between them. The CDR3 protein is CASSFGTWVSSGANVLTF. For the CDR3, the DNA is TGTGCCAGCAGCTTCGGAACATGGGTATCCTCTGGGGCCAACGTCCTGACTTTC.

Note on this clone: This may be a read error, as it is one base from a much larger clone. The V gene is TRBV20-1, the J gene TRBJ1-1, with 7 nucleotides matching TRBD1. After removal of 3 bases from V and 0 bases from J, the junction contained 1 base not matched to a gene. CDR1 is DFQATT and CDR2 is SNEGSKA in the germline V gene (reference sequence). CDR3 size: 13 residues. The CDR3 coding sequence is TGCAGTGCTAGCGGGACAGTGAACACTGAAGCTTTCTTT. This sequence encodes CSASGTVNTEAFF.

This clone was counted ten times or more. V and J are TRBV19 and TRBJ2-1, with 16 bases fitting TRBD2. Germline V lookup: CDR1 LNHDA, CDR2 SQIVND (reference sequence). The trim removed 6 bases at V and 3 bases at J, leaving 8 bases unmatched. The CDR3 loop spans 18 amino acids. The CDR3 nucleotides read TGTGCCAGTAGCCCCGGGACTAGCGGGAGGGCCATCTACAATGAGCAGTTCTTC. Translation gives CASSPGTSGRAIYNEQFF. Filled out from reference TRBV19 and TRBJ2-1, the complete variable domain reads DGGITQSPKYLFRKEGQNVTLSCEQNLNHDAMYWYRQDPGQGLRLIYYSQIVNDFQKGDIAEGYSVSREKKESFPLTVTSAQKNPTAFYLCASSPGTSGRAIYNEQFFGPGTRLTVL.

This clone was seen ten or more times. The V gene is TRBV19, the J gene TRBJ1-2; 12 nucleotides line up with TRBD1. Germline V gene data show CDR1 as LNHDA and CDR2 as SQIVND (reference sequence). Trimming took 4 bases from V and 5 from J; bases not matched to a gene: 8. The CDR3 totals 16 residues. The CDR3 bases are TGTGCCAGTAGTAAGCGACCGGGACAGGGGGCTTATGGCTACACCTTC. Its protein is CASSKRPGQGAYGYTF.

This clone has a count of ten or more. The rearrangement uses TRBV13 and TRBJ1-1; D unresolved. Trimming left V 5 bases short and J 1 base short, with 14 bases between. The CDR3 has 15 residues. The germline V gene encodes CDR1 PRHDT and CDR2 FYEKMQ (reference sequence). The CDR3 nucleotides are TGTGCCAGCAGCCCATTCCGCGGGAAGAACACTGAAGCTTTCTTT. As protein: CASSPFRGKNTEAFF. Full variable domain (outside the CDR3, taken from reference TRBV13 and TRBJ1-1): AAGVIQSPRHLIKEKRETATLKCYPIPRHDTVYWYQQGPGQDPQFLISFYEKMQSDKGSIPDRFSAQQFSDYHSELNMSSLELGDSALYFCASSPFRGKNTEAFFGQGTRLTVV.

Regarding this clone: A much bigger clone sits one base away, suggesting this may be a read error. The chain carries TRBV12-3 or TRBV12-4 and TRBJ2-6; a possible D gene is TRBD1 (6 bases). The CDR3 covers 17 residues. Trimming cost V 4 bases and J 3 bases, with 16 bases left between them. The CDR3 nucleotides are TGTGCCAGCAGTTCCCCGTGGGACATACTTGGGGCCAACGTCCTGACTTTC. It specifies CASSSPWDILGANVLTF.

In this sample, this clone turned up many times. The J gene is TRBJ1-1, the V gene TRBV20-1; weak D call: TRBD1 (5 bases). CDR1 and CDR2 from the germline V gene are DFQATT and SNEGSKA (reference sequence). The V and J ends lost 4 bases and 1 base respectively, with 13 bases between them. The CDR3 is made up of 14 amino acids. The CDR3: CSANVPDRNTEAFF. In DNA, the CDR3 is TGCAGTGCTAATGTTCCAGACAGGAACACTGAAGCTTTCTTT.

This clone was found many times. The gene calls are TRBV7-2 and TRBJ1-3, with D hard to call. Germline loops: CDR1 SGHTA, CDR2 FQGNSA. This CDR3 contains 14 residues. V was pared by 5 bases and J by 6 bases, with 14 bases between. CDR3 region: CASSAVGSENTIYF. The DNA of the CDR3 is TGTGCCAGCAGCGCGGTGGGCTCGGAAAACACCATATATTTT.

The gene calls are TRBV19 and TRBJ2-3, with 9 bases lining up with TRBD1. CDR3 length equals 14 residues. CDR1 LNHDA and CDR2 SQIVND come from the germline V gene (reference sequence). Trimming removed 2 bases from V and 15 bases from J; junction bases left unmatched: 12. The CDR3 region is CASSINWSGQGIYF. The CDR3 DNA follows: TGTGCCAGTAGTATAAACTGGAGTGGACAGGGGATTTATTTT. Looking up the rest from reference TRBV19 and TRBJ2-3 gives the full variable domain: DGGITQSPKYLFRKEGQNVTLSCEQNLNHDAMYWYRQDPGQGLRLIYYSQIVNDFQKGDIAEGYSVSREKKESFPLTVTSAQKNPTAFYLCASSINWSGQGIYFGPGTRLTVL.